This TCR beta chain comes out of a study of T cell responses to AZD1222 COVID-19 vaccine. In the study overall: Whether given at about 4 or about 12 weeks, second doses were pooled.

Using immunoSEQ multiplex PCR, the repertoire was profiled, and TCRdb retains in-frame clones only, with some absent. Here the sample spans roughly 130,000 clones, roughly 85% being singletons. The CDR3 runs to 18 residues. V lost 2 bases to trimming and J lost 8 bases; unmatched junction nucleotides: 16. The germline CDR1 and CDR2 sequences are SGHRS and YFSETQ. Findings of the study overall: At baseline, just a handful of AZD1222 recipients tested seropositive. Most donors were white British, females outnumbered males, and clonal diversity was possibly underestimated. Regions 160-218 and 743-854 dominated among vaccine-associated CD4 TCRs spanning spike.

This clone occurred once. Its target is unknown. The V and J genes are TRBV5-1 and TRBJ2-1; TRBD2 matches 10 bases. The material was peripheral blood, obtained on day 0 of AZD1222 vaccination. The source of this sequence is an adult in good health. CDR3 sequence (DNA): TGCGCCAGCAGCTTAAGCTCTAGCGGGGGACGTTACAACGATGAGCAGTTCTTC. Its translation: CASSLSSSGGRYNDEQFF.